This T cell receptor (beta chain) is from a study of T-cell memory formation after mild COVID-19. Overall study: There were largely donor-specific TCR clusters. Findings and caveats of the study: Specificity for SARS-CoV-2 was not confirmed among the second-wave clones peaking on day 37. Whereas later expanders leaned CD4+, clones contracting day 15 to 85 showed a balanced CD4/CD8 makeup.

Researchers used 5'RACE with constant-segment primers to make TCR alpha and TCR beta cDNA libraries that carry sample barcodes and UMIs. TCRdb used MiXCR to reprocess the 5' RACE reads, holding one entry per CDR3 protein. This table holds some 310,000 distinct CDR3 sequences, under 25% found once. Germline V gene lookup returns CDR1 DFQATT and CDR2 SNEGSKA (reference sequence). The CDR3 covers 14 residues. V trimming: 2 bases; J trimming: 6 bases; junction bases outside the gene matches: 2. Many counts were recorded for this clonotype. What it recognizes is unknown. The clonotype originates from a man between 18 and 35 years old who had mild COVID-19 (a few samples of this study predate the infection). Cell type and time point are not known. The sequencing input was PBMCs or a T cell subset sorted from them (not recorded which). The chain combines TRBV20-1 with TRBJ2-1, with 12 bases matching TRBD2. CDR3 residues: CSARLTSGGNEQFF. CDR3 DNA sequence: TGCAGTGCTAGATTGACTAGCGGGGGCAATGAGCAGTTCTTC.